This T cell receptor beta chain was sequenced during a study of shared clonotypes between healthy human individuals. Study-level background: CD4 naive and CD4 memory each took three plates per donor, while CD8 naive took two and CD8 memory one.

Points from the study as a whole: Non-shared clonotypes showed lower generation probabilities than clonotypes common to all four donors. Genetic and exposure-history diversity was limited by the few donors.

As for this clone: Antigen specificity is unknown.

Approximately 30,000 T cell genomes (about 210 ng DNA) went into each sorted-subset replicate. Some clones are missing from TCRdb's copy, which holds only in-frame ones; the method was immunoSEQ multiplex PCR. The table has roughly 2.2 million clones, approximately 93% seen once. Germline V lookup: CDR1 MNHEY, CDR2 SMNVEV (reference sequence). Trimming stripped 9 bases from V and 0 bases from J, with 11 bases between. The CDR3 runs to 14 residues. This TCR derives from a man younger than 35 in good health. Some clones in this sample may be carry-over from other donors' samples. The chain joins TRBV27 to TRBJ2-2; the D gene could be TRBD1 or TRBD2 (5 bases each). The material sequenced was naive CD4+ T cells from PBMCs. Subset noted: CD45RA+ positively selected. This CDR3 reads CARGRAANTGELFF. CDR3 nucleotide sequence: TGTGCCAGGGGGCGGGCAGCGAACACCGGGGAGCTGTTTTTT.